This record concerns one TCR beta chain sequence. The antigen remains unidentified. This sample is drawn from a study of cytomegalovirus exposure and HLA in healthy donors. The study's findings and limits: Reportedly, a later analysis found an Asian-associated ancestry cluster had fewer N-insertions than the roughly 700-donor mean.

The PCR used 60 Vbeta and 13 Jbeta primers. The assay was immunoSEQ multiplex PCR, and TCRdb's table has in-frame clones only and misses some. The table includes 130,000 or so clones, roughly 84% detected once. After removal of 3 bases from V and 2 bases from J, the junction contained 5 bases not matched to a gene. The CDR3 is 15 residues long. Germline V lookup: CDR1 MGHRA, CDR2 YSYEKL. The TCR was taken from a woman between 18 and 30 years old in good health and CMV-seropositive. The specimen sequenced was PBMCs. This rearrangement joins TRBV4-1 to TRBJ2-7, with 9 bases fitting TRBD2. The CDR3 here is CASSQQTSGTYEQYF. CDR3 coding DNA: TGCGCCAGCAGCCAGCAGACTAGCGGTACCTACGAGCAGTACTTC.